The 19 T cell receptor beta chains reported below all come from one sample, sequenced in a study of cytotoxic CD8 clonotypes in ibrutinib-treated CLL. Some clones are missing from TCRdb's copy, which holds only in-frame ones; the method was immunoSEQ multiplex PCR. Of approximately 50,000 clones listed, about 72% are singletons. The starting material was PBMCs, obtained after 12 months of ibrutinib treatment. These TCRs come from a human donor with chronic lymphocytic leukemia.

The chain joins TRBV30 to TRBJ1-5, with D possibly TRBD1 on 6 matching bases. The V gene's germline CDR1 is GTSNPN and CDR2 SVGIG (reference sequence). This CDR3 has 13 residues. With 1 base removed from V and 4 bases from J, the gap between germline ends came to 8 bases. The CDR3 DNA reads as TGTGCCTGGAGTGCCCAGGGGAATCAGCCCCAGCATTTT. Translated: CAWSAQGNQPQHF.

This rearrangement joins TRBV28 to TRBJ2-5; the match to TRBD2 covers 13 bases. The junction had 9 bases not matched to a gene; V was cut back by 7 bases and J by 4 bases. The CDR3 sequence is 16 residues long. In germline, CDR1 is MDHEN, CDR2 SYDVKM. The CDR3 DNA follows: TGTGCCAGCATGGGTACTAGCGGGAGGGGAGGAGAGACCCAGTACTTC. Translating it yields CASMGTSGRGGETQYF.

CDR3 protein: CASSSSGTGRDSTDTQYF. The CDR3 DNA reads TGTGCCAGCAGTTCTTCCGGGACAGGACGAGATAGCACAGATACGCAGTATTTT. The rearrangement joins TRBV28 to TRBJ2-3; TRBD1 aligns across 8 bases. The V and J ends lost 4 bases and 0 bases, in that order; junction bases with no gene match: 12. This CDR3 comprises 18 residues. The V gene's germline CDR1 is MDHEN and CDR2 SYDVKM.

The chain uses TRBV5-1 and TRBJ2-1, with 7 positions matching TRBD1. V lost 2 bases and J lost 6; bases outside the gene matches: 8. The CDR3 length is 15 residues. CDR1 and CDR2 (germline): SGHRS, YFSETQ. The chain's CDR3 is CASSFTTGASNEQFF. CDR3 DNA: TGCGCCAGCAGCTTCACCACAGGGGCCTCCAATGAGCAGTTCTTC. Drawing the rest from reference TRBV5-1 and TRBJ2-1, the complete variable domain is KAGVTQTPRYLIKTRGQQVTLSCSPISGHRSVSWYQQTPGQGLQFLFEYFSETQRNKGNFPGRFSGRQFSNSRSEMNVSTLELGDSALYLCASSFTTGASNEQFFGPGTRLTVL.

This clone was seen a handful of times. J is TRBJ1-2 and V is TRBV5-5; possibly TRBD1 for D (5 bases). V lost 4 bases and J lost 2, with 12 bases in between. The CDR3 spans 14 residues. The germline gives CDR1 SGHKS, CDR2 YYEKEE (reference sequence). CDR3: CASSLGPGNYGYTF. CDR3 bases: TGTGCCAGCAGCCTGGGGCCAGGGAACTATGGCTACACCTTC.

CDR3 region: CAWQPGQNYEQYF. The CDR3 DNA reads TGTGCCTGGCAACCGGGACAGAACTACGAGCAGTACTTC. The V call is TRBV30, the J call TRBJ2-7, with 7 bases matching TRBD1. Trimming cost V 5 bases and J 3 bases; bases outside gene matches: 7. Germline CDR1 is GTSNPN and CDR2 is SVGIG (reference sequence). The CDR3 length is 13 residues.

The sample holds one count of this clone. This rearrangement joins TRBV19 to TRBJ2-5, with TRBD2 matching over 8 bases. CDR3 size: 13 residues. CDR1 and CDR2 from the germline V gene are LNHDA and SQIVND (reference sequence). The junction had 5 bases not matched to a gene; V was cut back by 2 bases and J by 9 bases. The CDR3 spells CASSISQAGAQYF. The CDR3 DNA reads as TGTGCCAGTAGTATATCGCAAGCGGGGGCCCAGTACTTC.

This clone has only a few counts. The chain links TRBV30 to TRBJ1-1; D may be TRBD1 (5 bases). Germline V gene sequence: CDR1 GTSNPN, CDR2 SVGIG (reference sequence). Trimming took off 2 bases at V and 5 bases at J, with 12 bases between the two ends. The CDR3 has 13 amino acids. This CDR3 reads CAWSIWGGTEAFF. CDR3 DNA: TGTGCCTGGAGTATATGGGGGGGGACTGAAGCTTTCTTT. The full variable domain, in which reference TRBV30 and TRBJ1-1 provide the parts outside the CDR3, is SQTIHQWPATLVQPVGSPLSLECTVEGTSNPNLYWYRQAAGRGLQLLFYSVGIGQISSEVPQNLSASRPQDRQFILSSKKLLLSDSGFYLCAWSIWGGTEAFFGQGTRLTVV.

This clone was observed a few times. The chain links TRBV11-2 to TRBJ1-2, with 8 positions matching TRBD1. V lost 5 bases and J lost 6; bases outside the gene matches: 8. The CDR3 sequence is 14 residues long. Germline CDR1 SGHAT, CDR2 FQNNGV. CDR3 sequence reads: CASSPKSTGDGYTF. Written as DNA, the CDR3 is TGTGCCAGCAGCCCTAAGTCGACAGGGGATGGCTACACCTTC.

CDR3 DNA sequence: TGTGCCAGCAGTGCCCTCCGATCTGGGGCCAACGTCCTGACTTTC. It is translated as CASSALRSGANVLTF. The chain uses TRBV27 and TRBJ2-6; D unresolved. CDR3 length: 15 residues. Trimming cost V 5 bases and J 1 base, with 9 bases left between them. Germline-derived CDR1 and CDR2 are MNHEY and SMNVEV (reference sequence).

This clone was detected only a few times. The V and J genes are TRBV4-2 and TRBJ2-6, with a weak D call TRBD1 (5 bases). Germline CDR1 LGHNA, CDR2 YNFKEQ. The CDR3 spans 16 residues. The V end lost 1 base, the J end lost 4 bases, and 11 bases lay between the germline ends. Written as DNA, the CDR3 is TGTGCCAGCAGCCAAGCGCAGGGTACCGGGGCCAACGTCCTGACTTTC. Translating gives CASSQAQGTGANVLTF.

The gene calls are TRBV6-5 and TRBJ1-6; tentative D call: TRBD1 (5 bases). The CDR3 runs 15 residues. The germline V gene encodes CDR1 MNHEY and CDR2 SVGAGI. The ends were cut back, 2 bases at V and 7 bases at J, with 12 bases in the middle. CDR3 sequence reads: CASSYEGRSNSPLHF. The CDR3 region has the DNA TGTGCCAGCAGTTACGAGGGACGGAGCAATTCACCCCTCCACTTT.

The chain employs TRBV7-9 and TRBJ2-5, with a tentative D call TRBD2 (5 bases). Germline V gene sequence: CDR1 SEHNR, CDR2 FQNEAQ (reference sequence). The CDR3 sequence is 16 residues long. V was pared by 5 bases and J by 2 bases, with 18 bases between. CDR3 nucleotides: TGTGCCAGCAGCCTCTTAGGGTTACGGACTCAAGAGACCCAGTACTTC. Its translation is CASSLLGLRTQETQYF.

The CDR3 protein is CASSQTSSKPKVNEQFF. CDR3 in DNA: TGTGCCAGCAGCCAGACTAGTTCCAAACCAAAAGTGAATGAGCAGTTCTTC. V usage is TRBV4-2 and J usage is TRBJ2-1; weak D call: TRBD2 (6 bases). Germline CDR1 LGHNA, CDR2 YNFKEQ. V was shortened by 3 bases and J by 7 bases, with 22 bases between the two germline ends. The CDR3 consists of 17 residues.

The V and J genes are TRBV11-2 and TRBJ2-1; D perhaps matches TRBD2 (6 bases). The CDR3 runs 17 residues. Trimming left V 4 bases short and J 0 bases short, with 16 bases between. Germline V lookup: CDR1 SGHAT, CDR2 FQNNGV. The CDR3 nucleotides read TGTGCCAGCAGCTCGCCCCATAGCGGAAGCTCCTACAATGAGCAGTTCTTC. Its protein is CASSSPHSGSSYNEQFF. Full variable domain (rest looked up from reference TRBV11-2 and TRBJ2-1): EAGVAQSPRYKIIEKRQSVAFWCNPISGHATLYWYQQILGQGPKLLIQFQNNGVVDDSQLPKDRFSAERLKGVDSTLKIQPAKLEDSAVYLCASSSPHSGSSYNEQFFGPGTRLTVL.

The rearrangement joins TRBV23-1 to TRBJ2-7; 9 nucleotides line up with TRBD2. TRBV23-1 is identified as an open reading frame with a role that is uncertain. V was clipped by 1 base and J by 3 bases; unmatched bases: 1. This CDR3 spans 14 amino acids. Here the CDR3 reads CASSQFSGSYEQYF. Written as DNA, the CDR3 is TGCGCCAGCAGTCAATTTAGCGGGAGCTACGAGCAGTACTTC.

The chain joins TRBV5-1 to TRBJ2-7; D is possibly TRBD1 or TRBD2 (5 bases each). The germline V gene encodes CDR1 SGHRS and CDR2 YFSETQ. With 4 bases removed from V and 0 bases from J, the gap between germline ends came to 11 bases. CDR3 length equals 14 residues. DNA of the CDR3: TGCGCCAGCAGCGCCGGGACGATCTCCTACGAGCAGTACTTC. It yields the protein CASSAGTISYEQYF.

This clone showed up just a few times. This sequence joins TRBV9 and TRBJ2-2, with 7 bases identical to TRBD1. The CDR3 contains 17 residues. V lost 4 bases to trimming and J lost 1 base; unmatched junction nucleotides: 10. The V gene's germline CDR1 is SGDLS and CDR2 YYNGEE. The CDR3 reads CASSLGVGQVNTGELFF. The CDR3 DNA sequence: TGTGCCAGCAGCCTAGGAGTCGGACAGGTGAACACCGGGGAGCTGTTTTTT.

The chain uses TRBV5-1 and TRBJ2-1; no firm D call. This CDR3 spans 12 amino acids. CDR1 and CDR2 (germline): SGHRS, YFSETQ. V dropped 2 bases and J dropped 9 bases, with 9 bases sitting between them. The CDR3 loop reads CASSLEVGEQFF. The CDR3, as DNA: TGCGCCAGCAGCTTAGAAGTGGGTGAGCAGTTCTTC. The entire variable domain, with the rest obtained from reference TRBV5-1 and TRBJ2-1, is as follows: KAGVTQTPRYLIKTRGQQVTLSCSPISGHRSVSWYQQTPGQGLQFLFEYFSETQRNKGNFPGRFSGRQFSNSRSEMNVSTLELGDSALYLCASSLEVGEQFFGPGTRLTVL.